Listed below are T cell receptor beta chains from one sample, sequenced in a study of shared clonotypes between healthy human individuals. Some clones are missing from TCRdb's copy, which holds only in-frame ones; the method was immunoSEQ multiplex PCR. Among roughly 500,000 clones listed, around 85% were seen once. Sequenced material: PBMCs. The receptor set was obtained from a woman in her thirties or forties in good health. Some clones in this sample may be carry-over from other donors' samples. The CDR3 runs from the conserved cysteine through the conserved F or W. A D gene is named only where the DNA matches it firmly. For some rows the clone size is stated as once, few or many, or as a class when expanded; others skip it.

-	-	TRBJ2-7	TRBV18	CASSPPSPNYEQYF	TGTGCCAGCTCACCACCGTCTCCCAACTACGAGCAGTACTTC
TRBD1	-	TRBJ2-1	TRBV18	CATLRDRDYNEQFF	TGTGCCACCCTCCGGGACAGGGACTACAATGAGCAGTTCTTC
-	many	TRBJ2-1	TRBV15	CATSRDMSVDNEQFF	TGTGCCACCAGCAGAGATATGAGCGTCGACAATGAGCAGTTCTTC
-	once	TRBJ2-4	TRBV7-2	CASSLRAGLAKNIQYF	TGTGCCAGCAGCCTGAGAGCGGGCCTAGCCAAAAACATTCAGTACTTC
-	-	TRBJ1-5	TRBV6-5	CASRGAGITQPQHF	TGTGCCAGCCGGGGGGCGGGGATCACTCAGCCCCAGCATTTT
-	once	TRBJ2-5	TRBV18	CASSLRLFQETQYF	TGTGCCAGCTCCCTACGACTCTTCCAAGAGACCCAGTACTTC
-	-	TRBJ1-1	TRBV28	CASSWGGSKEAFF	TGTGCCAGCAGCTGGGGGGGGAGTAAGGAAGCTTTCTTT
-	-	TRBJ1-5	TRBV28	CASSLPQGYQPQHF	TGTGCCAGCAGTTTGCCCCAGGGTTATCAGCCCCAGCATTTT
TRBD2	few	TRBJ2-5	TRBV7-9	CASSFSAGGPGETQYF	TGTGCCAGCAGCTTCTCAGCGGGAGGGCCGGGGGAGACCCAGTACTTC
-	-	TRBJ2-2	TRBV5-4	CASSPGRGMNTGELFF	TGTGCCAGCAGCCCAGGCCGGGGTATGAACACCGGGGAGCTGTTTTTT
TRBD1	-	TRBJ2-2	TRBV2	CASSDDRENTGELFF	TGTGCCAGCAGTGATGACAGGGAGAACACCGGGGAGCTGTTTTTT
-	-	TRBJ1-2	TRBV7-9	CASSPGAYGYTF	TGTGCCAGCAGCCCCGGAGCCTATGGCTACACCTTC
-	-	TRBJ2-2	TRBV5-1	CASSLIDITGELFF	TGCGCCAGCAGCTTGATAGACATCACCGGGGAGCTGTTTTTT
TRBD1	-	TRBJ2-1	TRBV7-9	CASSPGTGARYNEQFF	TGTGCCAGCAGCCCCGGGACAGGGGCCCGGTACAATGAGCAGTTCTTC
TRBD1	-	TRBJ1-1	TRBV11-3	CASSQGGKGGTEAFF	TGTGCCAGCAGCCAGGGGGGTAAAGGGGGCACTGAAGCTTTCTTT
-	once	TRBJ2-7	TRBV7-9	CASSLAPYYEQYF	TGTGCCAGCAGCTTAGCCCCATACTACGAGCAGTACTTC
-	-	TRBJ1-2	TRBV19	CASSWEGYGYTF	TGTGCCAGTAGTTGGGAGGGCTATGGCTACACCTTC
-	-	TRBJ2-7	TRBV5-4	CASKVGSSYEQYF	TGTGCCAGCAAGGTAGGCAGCTCCTACGAGCAGTACTTC
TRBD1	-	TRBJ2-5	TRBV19	CASSPRDRGPGAQYF	TGTGCCAGTTCGCCCCGGGACAGGGGACCGGGGGCCCAGTACTTC
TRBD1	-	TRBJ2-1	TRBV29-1	CSGRRQGSYNEQFF	TGCAGCGGGCGCAGACAGGGCTCCTACAATGAGCAGTTCTTC
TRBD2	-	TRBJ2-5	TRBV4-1	CASSQVSLAGDQETQYF	TGCGCCAGCAGCCAAGTTTCGCTAGCGGGAGACCAAGAGACCCAGTACTTC
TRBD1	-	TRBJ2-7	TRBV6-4	CASSLDRGREQYF	TGTGCCAGCAGCCTTGACAGGGGCAGAGAGCAGTACTTC
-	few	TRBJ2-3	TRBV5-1	CASSSGTLTDTQYF	TGCGCCAGCAGTTCCGGGACACTCACAGATACGCAGTATTTT
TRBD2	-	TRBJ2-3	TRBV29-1	CSVAGTSGADTQYF	TGCAGCGTTGCAGGGACTAGCGGGGCAGATACGCAGTATTTT
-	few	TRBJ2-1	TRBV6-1	CASSELWSSYNEQFF	TGTGCCAGCAGTGAATTGTGGAGCTCCTACAATGAGCAGTTCTTC
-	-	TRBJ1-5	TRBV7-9	CASSLDGGSNQPQHF	TGTGCCAGCAGCTTAGACGGGGGAAGCAATCAGCCCCAGCATTTT
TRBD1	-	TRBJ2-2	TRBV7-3	CASSSGQVGELFF	TGTGCCAGCAGCTCCGGACAGGTCGGAGAGCTGTTTTTT
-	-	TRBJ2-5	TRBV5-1	CASSLNIQETQYF	TGCGCCAGCAGCTTAAACATCCAAGAGACCCAGTACTTC
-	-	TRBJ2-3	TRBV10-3	CAISNGRSGTDTQYF	TGTGCCATCAGTAATGGCAGGTCGGGCACAGATACGCAGTATTTT
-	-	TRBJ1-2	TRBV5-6	CASSLGYGYTF	TGTGCCAGCAGCTTGGGCTATGGCTACACCTTC
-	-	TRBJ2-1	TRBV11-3	CASSLAGGTGRNEQFF	TGTGCCAGCAGCTTAGCGGGGGGGACAGGGCGCAATGAGCAGTTCTTC
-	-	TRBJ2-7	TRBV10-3	CASRRTDYEQYF	TGTGCCAGCAGGAGGACAGATTACGAGCAGTACTTC
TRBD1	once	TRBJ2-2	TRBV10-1	CASSDGTDFTGELFF	TGCGCCAGCAGTGATGGGACAGACTTCACCGGGGAGCTGTTTTTT